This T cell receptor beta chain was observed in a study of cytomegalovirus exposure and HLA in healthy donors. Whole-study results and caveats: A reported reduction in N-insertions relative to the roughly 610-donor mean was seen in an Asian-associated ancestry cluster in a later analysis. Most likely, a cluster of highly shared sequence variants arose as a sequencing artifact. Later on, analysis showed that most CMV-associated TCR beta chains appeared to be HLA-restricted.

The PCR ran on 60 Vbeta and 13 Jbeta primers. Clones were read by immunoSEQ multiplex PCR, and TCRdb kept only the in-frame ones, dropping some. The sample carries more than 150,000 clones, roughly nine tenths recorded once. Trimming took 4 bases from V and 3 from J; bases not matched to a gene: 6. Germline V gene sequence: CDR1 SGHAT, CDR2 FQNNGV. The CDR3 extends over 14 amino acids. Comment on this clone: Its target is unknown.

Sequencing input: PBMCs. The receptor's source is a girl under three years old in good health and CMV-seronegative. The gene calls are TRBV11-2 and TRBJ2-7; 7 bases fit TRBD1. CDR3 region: CASSSHNRGYEQYF. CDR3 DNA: TGTGCCAGCAGCTCTCACAACAGGGGCTACGAGCAGTACTTC.